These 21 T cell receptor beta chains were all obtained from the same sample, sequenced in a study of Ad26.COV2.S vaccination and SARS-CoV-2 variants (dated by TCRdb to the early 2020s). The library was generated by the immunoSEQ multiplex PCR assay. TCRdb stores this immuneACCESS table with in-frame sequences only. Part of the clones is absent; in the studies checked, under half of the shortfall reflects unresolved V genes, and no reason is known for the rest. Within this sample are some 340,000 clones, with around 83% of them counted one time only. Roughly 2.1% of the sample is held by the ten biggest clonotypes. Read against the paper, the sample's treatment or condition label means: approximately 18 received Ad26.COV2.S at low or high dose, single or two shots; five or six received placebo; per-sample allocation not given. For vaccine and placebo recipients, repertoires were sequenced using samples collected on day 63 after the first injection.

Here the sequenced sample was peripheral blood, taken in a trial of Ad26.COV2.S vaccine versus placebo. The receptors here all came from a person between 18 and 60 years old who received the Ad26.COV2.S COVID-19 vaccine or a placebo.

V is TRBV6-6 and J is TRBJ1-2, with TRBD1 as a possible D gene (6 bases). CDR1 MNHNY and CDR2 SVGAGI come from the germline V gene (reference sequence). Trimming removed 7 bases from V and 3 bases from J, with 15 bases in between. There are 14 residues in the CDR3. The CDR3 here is CASNPGAEDYGYTF. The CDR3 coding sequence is TGTGCCAGCAACCCGGGGGCGGAAGACTATGGCTACACCTTC.

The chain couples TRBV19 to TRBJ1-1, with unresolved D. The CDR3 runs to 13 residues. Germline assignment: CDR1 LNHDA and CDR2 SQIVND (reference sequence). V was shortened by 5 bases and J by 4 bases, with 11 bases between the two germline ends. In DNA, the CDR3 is TGTGCCAGTAGTTTGGGTAGGGTCACTGAAGCTTTCTTT. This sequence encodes CASSLGRVTEAFF.

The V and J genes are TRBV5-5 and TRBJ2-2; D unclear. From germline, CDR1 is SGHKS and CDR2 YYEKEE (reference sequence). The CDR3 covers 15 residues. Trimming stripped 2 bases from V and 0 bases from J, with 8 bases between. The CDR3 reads CASSFDLSNTGELFF. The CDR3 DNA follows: TGTGCCAGCAGCTTTGACCTATCGAACACCGGGGAGCTGTTTTTT. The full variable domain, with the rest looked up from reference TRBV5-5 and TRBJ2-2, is DAGVTQSPTHLIKTRGQQVTLRCSPISGHKSVSWYQQVLGQGPQFIFQYYEKEERGRGNFPDRFSARQFPNYSSELNVNALLLGDSALYLCASSFDLSNTGELFFGEGSRLTVL.

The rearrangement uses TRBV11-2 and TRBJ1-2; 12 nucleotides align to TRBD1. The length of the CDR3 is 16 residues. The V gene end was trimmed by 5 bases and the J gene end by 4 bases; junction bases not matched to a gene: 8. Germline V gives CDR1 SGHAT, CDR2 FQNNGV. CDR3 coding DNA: TGTGCCAGCAGCCCTCCGGGACAGGGGGCTAGCTATGGCTACACCTTC. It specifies CASSPPGQGASYGYTF.

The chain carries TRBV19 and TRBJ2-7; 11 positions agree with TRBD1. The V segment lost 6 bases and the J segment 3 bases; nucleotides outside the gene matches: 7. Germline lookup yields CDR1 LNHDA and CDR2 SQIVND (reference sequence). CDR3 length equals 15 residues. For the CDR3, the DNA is TGTGCCAGTAGGATCCGGGACAGGGGGGGCTACGAGCAGTACTTC. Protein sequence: CASRIRDRGGYEQYF.

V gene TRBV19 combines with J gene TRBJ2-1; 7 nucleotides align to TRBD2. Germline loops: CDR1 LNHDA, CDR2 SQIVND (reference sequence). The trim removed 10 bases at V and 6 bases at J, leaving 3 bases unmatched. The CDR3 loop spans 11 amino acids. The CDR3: CATSGGNEQFF. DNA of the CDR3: TGTGCCACTTCGGGGGGCAATGAGCAGTTCTTC.

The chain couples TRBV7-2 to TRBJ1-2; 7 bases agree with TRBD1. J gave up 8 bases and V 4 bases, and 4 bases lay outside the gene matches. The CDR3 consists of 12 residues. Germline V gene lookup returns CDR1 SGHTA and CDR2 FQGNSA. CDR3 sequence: CASSSTGFGYTF. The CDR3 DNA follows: TGTGCCAGCAGCTCGACAGGGTTCGGCTACACCTTC.

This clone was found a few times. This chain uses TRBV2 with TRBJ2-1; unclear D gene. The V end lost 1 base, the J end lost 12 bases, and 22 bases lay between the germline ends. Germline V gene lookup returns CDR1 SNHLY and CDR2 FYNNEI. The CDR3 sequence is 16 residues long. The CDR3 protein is CASSEVLVAASKGQFF. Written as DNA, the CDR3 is TGTGCCAGCAGTGAAGTCTTAGTCGCAGCTTCCAAGGGGCAGTTCTTC. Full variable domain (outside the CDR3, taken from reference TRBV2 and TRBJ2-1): EPEVTQTPSHQVTQMGQEVILRCVPISNHLYFYWYRQILGQKVEFLVSFYNNEISEKSEIFDDQFSVERPDGSNFTLKIRSTKLEDSAMYFCASSEVLVAASKGQFFGPGTRLTVL.

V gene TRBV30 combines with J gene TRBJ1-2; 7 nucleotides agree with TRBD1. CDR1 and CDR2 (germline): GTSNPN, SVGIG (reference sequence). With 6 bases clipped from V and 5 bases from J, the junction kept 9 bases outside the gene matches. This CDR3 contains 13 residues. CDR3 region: CACPKGTAYGYTF. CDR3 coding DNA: TGTGCCTGCCCCAAGGGGACAGCGTATGGCTACACCTTC.

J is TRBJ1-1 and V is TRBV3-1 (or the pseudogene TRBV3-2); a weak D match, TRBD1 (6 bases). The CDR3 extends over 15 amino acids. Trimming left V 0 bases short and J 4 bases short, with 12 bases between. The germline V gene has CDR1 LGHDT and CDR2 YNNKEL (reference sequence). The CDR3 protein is CASSQDRGNPTEAFF. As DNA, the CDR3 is TGTGCCAGCAGCCAAGATAGGGGGAACCCCACTGAAGCTTTCTTT.

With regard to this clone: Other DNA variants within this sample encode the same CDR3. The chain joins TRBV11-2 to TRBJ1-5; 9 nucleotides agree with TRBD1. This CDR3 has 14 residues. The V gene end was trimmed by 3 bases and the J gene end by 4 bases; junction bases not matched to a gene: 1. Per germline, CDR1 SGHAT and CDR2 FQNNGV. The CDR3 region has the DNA TGTGCCAGCAGCTTCGGACAGGGGAATCAGCCCCAGCATTTT. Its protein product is CASSFGQGNQPQHF.

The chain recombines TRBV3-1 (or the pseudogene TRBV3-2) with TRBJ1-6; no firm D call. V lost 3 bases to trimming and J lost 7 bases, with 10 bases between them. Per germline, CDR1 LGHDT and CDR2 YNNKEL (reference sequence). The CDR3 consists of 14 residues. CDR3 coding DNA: TGTGCCAGCAGCCATAGAAGGGAAAATTCACCCCTCCACTTT. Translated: CASSHRRENSPLHF.

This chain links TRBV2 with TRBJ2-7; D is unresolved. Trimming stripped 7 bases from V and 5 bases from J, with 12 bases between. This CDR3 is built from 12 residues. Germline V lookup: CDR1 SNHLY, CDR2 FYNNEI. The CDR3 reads CASNKGWDEQYF. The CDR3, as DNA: TGTGCCAGCAACAAAGGGTGGGACGAGCAGTACTTC.

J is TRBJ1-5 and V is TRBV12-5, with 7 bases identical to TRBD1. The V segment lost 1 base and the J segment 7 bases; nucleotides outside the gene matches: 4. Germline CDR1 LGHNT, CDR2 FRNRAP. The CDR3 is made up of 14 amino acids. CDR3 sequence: CASGLGQGPQPQHF. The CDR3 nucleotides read TGTGCTAGTGGTTTGGGACAGGGCCCCCAGCCCCAGCATTTT.

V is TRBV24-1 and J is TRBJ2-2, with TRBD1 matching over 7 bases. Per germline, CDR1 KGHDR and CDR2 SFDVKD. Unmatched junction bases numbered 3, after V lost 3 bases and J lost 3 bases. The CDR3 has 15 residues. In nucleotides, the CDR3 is TGTGCCACCAGTGATCTAGGGACAGACACCGGGGAGCTGTTTTTT. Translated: CATSDLGTDTGELFF.

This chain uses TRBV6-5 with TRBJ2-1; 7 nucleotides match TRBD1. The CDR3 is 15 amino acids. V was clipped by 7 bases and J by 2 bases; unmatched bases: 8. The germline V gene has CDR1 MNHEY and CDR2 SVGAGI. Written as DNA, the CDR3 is TGTGCCAGCACCAGGGGGTTTTCCACCTACAATGAGCAGTTCTTC. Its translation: CASTRGFSTYNEQFF.

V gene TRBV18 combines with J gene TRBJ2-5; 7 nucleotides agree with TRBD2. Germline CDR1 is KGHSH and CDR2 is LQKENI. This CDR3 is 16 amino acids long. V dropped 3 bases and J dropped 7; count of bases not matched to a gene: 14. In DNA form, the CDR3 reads TGTGCCAGCTCACCCGGTACTGGGACGTCGGGGGGGACCCAGTACTTC. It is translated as CASSPGTGTSGGTQYF.

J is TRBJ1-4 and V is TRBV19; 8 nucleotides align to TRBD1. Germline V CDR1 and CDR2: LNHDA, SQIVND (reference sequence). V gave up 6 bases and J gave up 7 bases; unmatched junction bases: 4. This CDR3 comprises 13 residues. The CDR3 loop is CASRLGTGEKLFF. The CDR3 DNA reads TGTGCCAGTAGGCTGGGGACAGGTGAAAAACTGTTTTTT.

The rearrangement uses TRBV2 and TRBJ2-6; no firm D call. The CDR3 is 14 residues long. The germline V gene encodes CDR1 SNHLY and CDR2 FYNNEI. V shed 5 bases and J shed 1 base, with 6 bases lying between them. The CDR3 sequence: CASSQSSGANVLTF. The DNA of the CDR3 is TGTGCCAGCAGTCAGAGTTCTGGGGCCAACGTCCTGACTTTC.

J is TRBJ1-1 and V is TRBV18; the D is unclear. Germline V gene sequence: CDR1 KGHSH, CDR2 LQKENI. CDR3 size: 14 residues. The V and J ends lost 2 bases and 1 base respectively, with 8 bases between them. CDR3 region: CASSPEVANTEAFF. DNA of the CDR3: TGTGCCAGCTCACCAGAGGTGGCGAACACTGAAGCTTTCTTT.

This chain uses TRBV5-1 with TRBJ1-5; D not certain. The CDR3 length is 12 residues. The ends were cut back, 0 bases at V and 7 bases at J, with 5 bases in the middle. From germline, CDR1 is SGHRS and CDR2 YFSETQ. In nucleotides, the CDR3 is TGCGCCAGCAGCTTGGCTAGCCAGCCCCAGCATTTT. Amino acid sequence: CASSLASQPQHF.